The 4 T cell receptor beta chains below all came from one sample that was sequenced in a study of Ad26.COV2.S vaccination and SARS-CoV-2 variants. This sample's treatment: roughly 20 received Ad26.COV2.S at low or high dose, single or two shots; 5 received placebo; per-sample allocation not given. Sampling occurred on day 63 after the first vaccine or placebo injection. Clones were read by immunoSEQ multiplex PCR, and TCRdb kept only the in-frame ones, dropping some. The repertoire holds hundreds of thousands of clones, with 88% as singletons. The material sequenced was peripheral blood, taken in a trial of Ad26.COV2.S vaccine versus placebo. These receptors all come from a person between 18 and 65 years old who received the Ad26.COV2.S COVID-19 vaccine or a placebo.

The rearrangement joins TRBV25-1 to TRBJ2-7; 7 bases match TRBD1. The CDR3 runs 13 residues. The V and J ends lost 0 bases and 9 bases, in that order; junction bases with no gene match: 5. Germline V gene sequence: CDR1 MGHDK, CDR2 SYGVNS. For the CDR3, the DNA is TGTGCCAGCAGTGAATATAAAGGGGGCCCGCAGTACTTC. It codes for CASSEYKGGPQYF.

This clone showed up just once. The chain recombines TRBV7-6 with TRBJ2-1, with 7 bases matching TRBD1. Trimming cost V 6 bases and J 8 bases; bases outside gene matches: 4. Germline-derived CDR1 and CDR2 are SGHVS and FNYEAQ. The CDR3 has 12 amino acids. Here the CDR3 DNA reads TGTGCCAGCAGTTTACAGGGGTATGAGCAGTTCTTC. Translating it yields CASSLQGYEQFF.

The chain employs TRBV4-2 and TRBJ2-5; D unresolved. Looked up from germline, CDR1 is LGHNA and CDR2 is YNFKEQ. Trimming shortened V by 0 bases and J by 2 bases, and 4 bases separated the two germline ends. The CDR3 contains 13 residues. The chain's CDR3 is CASSQDRQETQYF. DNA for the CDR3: TGTGCCAGCAGCCAAGATAGACAAGAGACCCAGTACTTC.

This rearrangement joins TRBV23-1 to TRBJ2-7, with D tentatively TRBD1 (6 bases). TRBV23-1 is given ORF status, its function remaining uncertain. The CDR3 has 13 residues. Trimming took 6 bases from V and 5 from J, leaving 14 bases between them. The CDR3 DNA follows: TGCGCCAGCAGCCTCACAGGGTTGCACGAGCAGTACTTC. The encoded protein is CASSLTGLHEQYF.